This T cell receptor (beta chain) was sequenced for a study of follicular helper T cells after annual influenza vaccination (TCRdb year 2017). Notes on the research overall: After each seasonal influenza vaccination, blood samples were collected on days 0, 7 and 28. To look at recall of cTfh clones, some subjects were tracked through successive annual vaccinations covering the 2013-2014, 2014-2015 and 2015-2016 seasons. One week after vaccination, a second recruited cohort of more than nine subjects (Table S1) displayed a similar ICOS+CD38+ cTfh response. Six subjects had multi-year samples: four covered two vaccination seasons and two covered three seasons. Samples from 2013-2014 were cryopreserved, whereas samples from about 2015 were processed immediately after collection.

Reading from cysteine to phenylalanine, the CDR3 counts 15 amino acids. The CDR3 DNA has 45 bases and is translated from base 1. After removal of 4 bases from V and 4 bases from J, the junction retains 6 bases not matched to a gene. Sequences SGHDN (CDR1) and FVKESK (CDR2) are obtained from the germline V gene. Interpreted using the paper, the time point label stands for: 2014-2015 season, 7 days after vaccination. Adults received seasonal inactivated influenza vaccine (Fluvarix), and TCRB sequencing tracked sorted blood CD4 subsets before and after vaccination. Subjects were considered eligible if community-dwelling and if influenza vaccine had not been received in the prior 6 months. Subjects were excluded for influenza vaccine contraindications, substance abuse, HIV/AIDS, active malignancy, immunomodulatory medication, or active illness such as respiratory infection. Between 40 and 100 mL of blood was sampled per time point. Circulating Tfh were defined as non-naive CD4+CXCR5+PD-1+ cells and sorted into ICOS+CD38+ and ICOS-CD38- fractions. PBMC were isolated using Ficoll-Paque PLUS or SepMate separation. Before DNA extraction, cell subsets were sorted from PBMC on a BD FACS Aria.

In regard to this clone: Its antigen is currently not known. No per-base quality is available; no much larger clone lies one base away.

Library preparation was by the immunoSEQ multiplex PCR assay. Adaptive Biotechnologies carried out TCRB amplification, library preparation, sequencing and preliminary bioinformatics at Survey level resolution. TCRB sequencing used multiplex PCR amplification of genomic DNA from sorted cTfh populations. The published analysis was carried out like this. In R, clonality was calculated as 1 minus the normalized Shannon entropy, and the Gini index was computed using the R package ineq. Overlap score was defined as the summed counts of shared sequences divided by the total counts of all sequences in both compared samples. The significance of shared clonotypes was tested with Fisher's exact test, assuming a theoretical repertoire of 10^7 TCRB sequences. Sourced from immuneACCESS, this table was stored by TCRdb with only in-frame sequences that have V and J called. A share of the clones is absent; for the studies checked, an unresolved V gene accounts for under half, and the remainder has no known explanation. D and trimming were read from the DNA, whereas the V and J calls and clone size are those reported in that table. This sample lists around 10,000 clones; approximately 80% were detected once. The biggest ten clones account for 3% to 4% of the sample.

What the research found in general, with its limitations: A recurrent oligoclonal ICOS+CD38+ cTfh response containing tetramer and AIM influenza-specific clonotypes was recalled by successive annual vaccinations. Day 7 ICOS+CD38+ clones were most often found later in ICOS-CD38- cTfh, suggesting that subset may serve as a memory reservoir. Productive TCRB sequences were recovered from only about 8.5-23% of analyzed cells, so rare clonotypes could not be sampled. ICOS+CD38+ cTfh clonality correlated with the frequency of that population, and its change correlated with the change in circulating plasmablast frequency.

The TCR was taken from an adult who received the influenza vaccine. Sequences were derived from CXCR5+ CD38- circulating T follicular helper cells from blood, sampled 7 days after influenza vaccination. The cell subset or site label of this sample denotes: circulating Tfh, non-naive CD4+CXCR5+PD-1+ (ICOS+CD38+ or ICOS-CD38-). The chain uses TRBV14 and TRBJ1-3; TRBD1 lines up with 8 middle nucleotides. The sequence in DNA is TGTGCCAGCAGCCGTCAGGGGGCTCGGGGAAACACCATATATTTT. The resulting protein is CASSRQGARGNTIYF.